These 17 T cell receptor beta chains share one sample of origin, sequenced in a study of T-cell memory formation after mild COVID-19 (dated by TCRdb to the early 2020s). Library prep was done by 5' RACE. Data came from an Illumina NovaSeq 6000. The public reads were quality trimmed at Q25 with fastp and then assembled into clones with MiXCR by TCRdb, keeping productive beta chains. All rows with the same CDR3 protein become a single entry with the most common DNA and genes. This sample holds around 200,000 distinct CDR3 sequences; around 27% were observed only once. The top ten clones comprise roughly an eighth of the sample. The sample taken for sequencing was PBMCs or a T cell subset sorted from them (not recorded which). The receptor source for this set is an adult woman who had mild COVID-19 (a few samples of this study predate the infection). The sample titles of this study are shuffled in the database, so cell type and time point are left out; the donor was told from shared clones.

This clonotype has more than one count but fewer than ten. The chain recombines TRBV1 with TRBJ2-1; TRBD2 was called by the table and not checked on the DNA. TRBV1 is assigned pseudogene status. The CDR3 is made up of 19 amino acids. CDR3 protein: CTSSQEERMGLARYNEQFF. The CDR3 DNA follows: TGCACCAGCAGCCAAGAAGAAAGGATGGGACTAGCTCGTTACAATGAGCAGTTCTTC.

This clonotype was seen many times. This chain links TRBV12-3 or TRBV12-4 with TRBJ1-3, with 8 bases that match TRBD1. The CDR3 has 16 residues. J was trimmed by 0 bases and V by 6 bases; bases with no gene match: 7. This CDR3 is CASRSTGGGSGNTIYF. CDR3 coding DNA: TGTGCCAGCAGAAGCACAGGGGGAGGCTCTGGAAACACCATATATTTT.

This clonotype has a handful of counts. The V and J genes are TRBV12-3 or TRBV12-4 and TRBJ1-1; 7 bases are a match to TRBD1. The CDR3 spans 14 residues. V gave up 2 bases and J gave up 5 bases; unmatched junction bases: 5. This CDR3 reads CASSLSGGSTEAFF. CDR3 coding DNA: TGTGCCAGCAGTTTATCAGGGGGGAGTACTGAAGCTTTCTTT.

This clonotype was seen only a few times. The chain has TRBV7-3 and TRBJ2-2; D possibly corresponds to TRBD2 (5 bases). Between the trimmed V and J ends, which lost 4 bases and 1 base, there was a span of 13 bases. This CDR3 contains 16 residues. Germline CDR1 SGHTA, CDR2 FQGTGA. The CDR3: CASSSRGLENTGELFF. The DNA of the CDR3 is TGTGCCAGCAGCTCTAGAGGGCTGGAGAACACCGGGGAGCTGTTTTTT. The complete variable domain, with remaining parts taken from reference TRBV7-3 and TRBJ2-2, reads GAGVSQTPSNKVTEKGKYVELRCDPISGHTALYWYRQSLGQGPEFLIYFQGTGAADDSGLPNDRFFAVRPEGSVSTLKIQRTERGDSAVYLCASSSRGLENTGELFFGEGSRLTVL.

Only a few counts were recorded for this clonotype. CDR3: CASSLEAGKYGYTF. The CDR3, as DNA: TGCGCCAGCAGCTTGGAAGCAGGGAAGTATGGCTACACCTTC. The chain recombines TRBV5-1 with TRBJ1-2; D possibly corresponds to TRBD1 (5 bases). From germline, CDR1 is SGHRS and CDR2 YFSETQ. The CDR3 sequence is 14 residues long. The V and J ends lost 0 bases and 5 bases respectively, with 11 bases between them.

This clonotype was picked up many times. This rearrangement joins TRBV20-1 to TRBJ2-7; 7 bases line up with TRBD1. CDR1 is DFQATT and CDR2 is SNEGSKA in the germline V gene (reference sequence). V trimming: 5 bases; J trimming: 5 bases; junction bases outside the gene matches: 6. This CDR3 contains 12 residues. The CDR3 region is CSAGDSIHEQYF. The CDR3 DNA follows: TGCAGTGCTGGGGACAGTATACACGAGCAGTACTTC.

The V call is TRBV10-3, the J call TRBJ1-1; 8 bases map to TRBD1. Germline V gene data show CDR1 as ENHRY and CDR2 as SYGVKD. J gave up 1 base and V 8 bases, and 0 bases lay outside the gene matches. There are 12 residues in the CDR3. CDR3 sequence: CAIGTGNTEAFF. In DNA, the CDR3 is TGTGCCATCGGGACAGGGAACACTGAAGCTTTCTTT.

This clonotype was detected a few times. The chain combines TRBV6-2 or TRBV6-3 with TRBJ1-4, with D unresolved. The V and J ends lost 2 bases and 7 bases respectively, with 20 bases between them. Germline values: CDR1 MNHEY, CDR2 SVGEGT. The CDR3 length is 17 residues. The CDR3 spells CASSYAFGGPAGEKLFF. The CDR3 DNA reads TGTGCCAGCAGTTACGCGTTCGGAGGCCCCGCGGGTGAAAAACTGTTTTTT.

The chain has TRBV10-3 and TRBJ1-6; D may be TRBD1 (5 bases). In germline, CDR1 is ENHRY, CDR2 SYGVKD. V lost 10 bases and J lost 11, with 15 bases in between. The CDR3 covers 12 residues. CDR3 nucleotide sequence: TGTGCCACCGAGGGGAATGGAGCACCCCTCCACTTT. Translated: CATEGNGAPLHF.

The chain is built from TRBV12-3 or TRBV12-4 and TRBJ1-1, with a tentative D call TRBD1 (5 bases). The V gene lost 10 bases and the J gene lost 11 bases, with 17 bases spanning the gap. This CDR3 is 11 amino acids long. The CDR3 is CATSDGAAAFF. CDR3 DNA: TGTGCCACATCCGACGGGGCTGCCGCTTTCTTT.

This chain connects TRBV7-8 to TRBJ1-6, with D possibly TRBD1 on 5 matching bases. The V end lost 2 bases, the J end lost 3 bases, and 14 bases lay between the germline ends. This CDR3 contains 17 residues. CDR1 and CDR2 from the germline V gene are SGHVS and FQNEAQ. The DNA for the CDR3 is TGTGCCAGCAGCTTAACAGAAGCCCAGGGCTATAATTCACCCCTCCACTTT. Amino acids: CASSLTEAQGYNSPLHF.

V and J are TRBV13 and TRBJ2-2, with 9 nucleotides matching TRBD2. The V gene end was trimmed by 0 bases and the J gene end by 3 bases; junction bases not matched to a gene: 5. Per germline, CDR1 PRHDT and CDR2 FYEKMQ (reference sequence). CDR3 size: 17 residues. The DNA of the CDR3 is TGTGCCAGCAGCTTAGGCACTAGCGGGCTATACACCGGGGAGCTGTTTTTT. Translation: CASSLGTSGLYTGELFF.

This chain uses TRBV7-2 with TRBJ2-1; no firm D call. Trimming left V 6 bases short and J 10 bases short, with 19 bases between. The CDR3 is 14 residues long. The germline CDR1 and CDR2 sequences are SGHTA and FQGNSA. As DNA, the CDR3 is TGTGCCAGCAGAACTGGCGGTGGGGTACGGGAGCAGTTCTTC. It translates to CASRTGGGVREQFF.

This clonotype was counted a few times. The rearrangement links TRBV2 to TRBJ2-3, with 7 bases aligning to TRBD1. The CDR3 loop spans 15 amino acids. In germline, CDR1 is SNHLY, CDR2 FYNNEI. With 6 bases clipped from V and 2 bases from J, the junction kept 8 bases outside the gene matches. CDR3 region: CASRYRDRTTDTQYF. CDR3 sequence (DNA): TGTGCCAGCAGGTACCGGGACAGAACCACAGATACGCAGTATTTT.

The table lists this clonotype with a count of one. The chain carries TRBV12-3 or TRBV12-4 and TRBJ2-1; the match to TRBD2 covers 7 bases. The CDR3 spans 15 residues. The V gene end was trimmed by 8 bases and the J gene end by 0 bases; junction bases not matched to a gene: 7. The CDR3 DNA follows: TGTGCCAGCGGTGGGGGGACTAACTCCTACAATGAGCAGTTCTTC. It codes for CASGGGTNSYNEQFF.

The V gene is TRBV29-1, the J gene TRBJ2-2; no clear D gene. CDR1 is SQVTM and CDR2 is ANQGSEA in the germline V gene. CDR3 length: 11 amino acids. With 5 bases removed from V and 7 bases from J, the gap between germline ends came to 8 bases. In nucleotides, the CDR3 is TGCAGCGTTTACGGTGTCGGGGAGCTGTTTTTT. Encoded protein: CSVYGVGELFF.

This clonotype was picked up one time. This chain uses TRBV9 with TRBJ1-1, with D unresolved. The germline CDR1 and CDR2 sequences are SGDLS and YYNGEE. The CDR3 length is 13 residues. V shed 0 bases and J shed 0 bases, with 3 bases lying between them. The CDR3 loop is CASSVDMNTEAFF. In DNA, the CDR3 is TGTGCCAGCAGCGTAGATATGAACACTGAAGCTTTCTTT.